These T cell receptor beta chains were read from a single sample in a study of CD8+ T cells in alopecia areata. Clones were sequenced by immunoSEQ multiplex PCR, and TCRdb holds only the in-frame ones, with some missing. The sample contains about 100,000 clones, under 65% of which appear only once. Sequenced: NKG2D-low CD8+ T cells sorted from blood. These receptors were obtained from a human donor with alopecia areata. Each CDR3 is given with its conserved first and last residue. A D gene is named only where the DNA matches it firmly. Not all rows give a size; the values are once, few, many and, for expanded clones, a class.

.	14	TRBD1	TRBV15	TRBJ1-5	CATSRTPGGQPQHF	TGTGCCACCAGCAGAACCCCAGGGGGTCAGCCCCAGCATTTT
.	13	TRBD1	TRBV5-1	TRBJ2-7	CASSSWDSYEQYF	TGCGCCAGCAGCTCCTGGGACAGCTACGAGCAGTACTTC
.	14	TRBD1	TRBV6-5	TRBJ2-7	CASSLGQGGYEQYF	TGTGCCAGCAGTTTGGGACAGGGTGGCTACGAGCAGTACTTC
.	14	TRBD1	TRBV10-2	TRBJ1-2	CASRPRTGIDGYTF	TGCGCCAGCAGACCCAGGACAGGCATCGATGGCTACACCTTC
.	13	.	TRBV27	TRBJ2-7	CASTPGALGEQYF	TGTGCCAGCACGCCGGGAGCGTTGGGCGAGCAGTACTTC
few	14	.	TRBV5-1	TRBJ2-5	CASSLGTDEETQYF	TGCGCCAGCAGCTTGGGGACAGATGAAGAGACCCAGTACTTC
.	15	TRBD2	TRBV7-9	TRBJ2-7	CASSYASGSGYEQYF	TGTGCCAGCAGCTACGCTAGCGGGAGCGGCTACGAGCAGTACTTC
few	15	TRBD2	TRBV2	TRBJ2-2	CATPLAGSNTGELFF	TGTGCCACCCCCCTAGCGGGATCGAACACCGGGGAGCTGTTTTTT
.	12	.	TRBV6-6	TRBJ2-7	CASSYSFEDRYF	TGTGCCAGCAGTTACTCGTTCGAGGACCGGTACTTC
.	11	.	TRBV6-1	TRBJ2-1	CASSDHPEQFF	TGTGCCAGCAGTGATCATCCTGAGCAGTTCTTC
.	17	.	TRBV28	TRBJ2-1	CASTASPASAAGHEQFF	TGTGCCAGCACCGCCAGCCCAGCTAGCGCCGCGGGGCATGAGCAGTTCTTC
once	14	TRBD1	TRBV27	TRBJ2-1	CASSSGTGSWEQFF	TGTGCCAGCAGTTCCGGGACAGGATCGTGGGAGCAGTTCTTC
.	16	.	TRBV25-1	TRBJ2-7	CASSDTTRASRHEQYF	TGTGCCAGCAGTGATACGACGCGGGCGAGTAGGCACGAGCAGTACTTC
.	14	TRBD2	TRBV4-2	TRBJ2-1	CASSLGLASNEQFF	TGTGCCAGCAGCCTTGGACTAGCTTCAAATGAGCAGTTCTTC
.	15	.	TRBV4-1	TRBJ2-1	CASSQEQSSYNEQFF	TGCGCCAGCAGCCAAGAGCAGAGCTCCTACAATGAGCAGTTCTTC
few	13	TRBD2	TRBV29-1	TRBJ2-1	CSSWYSGGNEQFF	TGCAGCTCGTGGTATAGCGGGGGAAATGAGCAGTTCTTC
few	18	.	TRBV5-1	TRBJ2-5	CASSLDPPTDRYQETQYF	TGCGCCAGCAGCTTGGACCCGCCGACCGACAGATACCAAGAGACCCAGTACTTC
few	12	.	TRBV5-1	TRBJ1-1	CASRGRGSEAFF	TGCGCCAGCAGGGGTCGGGGTTCTGAAGCTTTCTTT
few	15	TRBD2	TRBV6-4	TRBJ2-1	CASSDSTSGYNEQFF	TGTGCCAGCAGTGACTCGACTAGCGGGTACAATGAGCAGTTCTTC
.	14	.	TRBV7-9	TRBJ2-2	CASSLSGRTGELFF	TGTGCCAGCAGCTTAAGCGGCCGCACCGGGGAGCTGTTTTTT
.	15	TRBD2	TRBV5-6	TRBJ2-7	CASSQAGGPQYEQYF	TGTGCCAGCAGCCAAGCGGGAGGGCCTCAGTACGAGCAGTACTTC
.	14	TRBD1	TRBV6-5	TRBJ2-1	CASTPGQGAYEQFF	TGTGCCAGCACCCCGGGACAGGGGGCCTATGAGCAGTTCTTC
.	11	.	TRBV13	TRBJ2-1	CASSFDGHQFF	TGTGCCAGCAGCTTTGATGGACATCAGTTCTTC
.	15	TRBD1	TRBV5-1	TRBJ2-7	CASSIQTGRGYEQYF	TGCGCCAGCAGCATACAGACAGGGAGAGGCTACGAGCAGTACTTC
.	14	.	TRBV4-1	TRBJ2-7	CASSQGRDTYEQYF	TGCGCCAGCAGCCAAGGTCGGGACACCTACGAGCAGTACTTC
once	15	TRBD2	TRBV2	TRBJ2-7	CASSEFYGRVDEQYF	TGTGCCAGCAGTGAATTTTATGGGAGGGTCGACGAGCAGTACTTC
few	14	TRBD1	TRBV19	TRBJ1-5	CASSPGGDAQPQHF	TGTGCCAGTAGTCCAGGGGGTGACGCTCAGCCCCAGCATTTT
few	16	TRBD2	TRBV2	TRBJ2-1	CASISGRRRSYNEQFF	TGTGCCAGCATCAGCGGGAGAAGGCGATCCTACAATGAGCAGTTCTTC
.	16	.	TRBV27	TRBJ2-1	CASSLITGSHNNEQFF	TGTGCCAGCAGTCTCATAACCGGGTCCCATAACAATGAGCAGTTCTTC
few	17	TRBD1	TRBV11-1	TRBJ2-1	CASSFSRRDRVDNEQFF	TGTGCCAGCAGCTTTTCCCGCCGGGACAGGGTGGACAATGAGCAGTTCTTC
.	12	.	TRBV5-1	TRBJ1-1	CASSVRNTEAFF	TGCGCCAGCAGCGTACGGAACACTGAAGCTTTCTTT
.	11	.	TRBV20-1	TRBJ1-2	CSARDPYGYTF	TGCAGTGCTAGAGACCCCTATGGCTACACCTTC
few	17	.	TRBV9	TRBJ2-1	CASSERGDGDFYNEQFF	TGTGCCAGCAGCGAGAGGGGGGACGGAGACTTCTACAATGAGCAGTTCTTC
few	14	.	TRBV5-1	TRBJ2-3	CASSLSDGGDTQYF	TGCGCCAGCAGCTTGAGTGACGGGGGAGATACGCAGTATTTT
.	14	TRBD1	TRBV30	TRBJ2-3	CAWTRDSSTDTQYF	TGTGCCTGGACCAGGGACAGTAGCACAGATACGCAGTATTTT
.	15	.	TRBV6-1	TRBJ1-1	CASSSPGTSNTEAFF	TGTGCCAGCAGTTCCCCCGGGACATCGAACACTGAAGCTTTCTTT
few	11	.	TRBV7-9	TRBJ2-3	CASSFAGAQYF	TGTGCCAGCAGCTTTGCCGGGGCGCAGTATTTT
once	14	.	TRBV11-2	TRBJ2-2	CASSFRALTGELFF	TGTGCCAGCAGCTTCCGGGCCCTCACCGGGGAGCTGTTTTTT
few	12	TRBD2	TRBV7-8	TRBJ2-5	CASSLWGGTQYF	TGTGCCAGCAGCTTATGGGGGGGGACCCAGTACTTC
few	15	.	TRBV28	TRBJ2-3	CASSPETGSTDTQYF	TGTGCCAGCAGTCCAGAGACGGGTAGCACAGATACGCAGTATTTT
.	15	TRBD2	TRBV6-4	TRBJ2-3	CASARTSGSTDTQYF	TGTGCCAGCGCCCGGACTAGCGGTAGCACAGATACGCAGTATTTT
.	15	.	TRBV7-9	TRBJ2-1	CASSFTGTTPNEQFF	TGTGCCAGCAGCTTCACGGGAACGACTCCCAATGAGCAGTTCTTC
.	16	TRBD1	TRBV9	TRBJ1-5	CASSVGTGGSNQPQHF	TGTGCCAGCAGCGTAGGGACAGGGGGTAGCAATCAGCCCCAGCATTTT
.	16	TRBD1	TRBV27	TRBJ1-5	CASSSTGVRGNQPQHF	TGTGCCAGCAGTTCTACAGGGGTAAGGGGAAATCAGCCCCAGCATTTT